The T cell receptor (beta chain) under discussion was sequenced for a study of T cell changes during pregnancy in multiple sclerosis. Assay used: immunoSEQ multiplex PCR; TCRdb lists only in-frame clones, some missing. Of some 44,000 clones listed, about 85% are singletons. CDR1 is LGHNA, CDR2 YNFKEQ, per germline. V lost 4 bases to trimming and J lost 5 bases; unmatched junction nucleotides: 1. The CDR3 runs to 14 residues. The source of this sequence is a female donor with multiple sclerosis, enrolled in a pregnancy study. This chain connects TRBV4-2 to TRBJ1-4; 10 positions agree with TRBD1. Sequencing used CD4+ T cells from peripheral blood mononuclear cells, obtained after pregnancy. The CDR3 region is CASSRGQGNEKLFF. The CDR3 nucleotides are TGTGCCAGCAGCCGGGGACAGGGGAATGAAAAACTGTTTTTT.